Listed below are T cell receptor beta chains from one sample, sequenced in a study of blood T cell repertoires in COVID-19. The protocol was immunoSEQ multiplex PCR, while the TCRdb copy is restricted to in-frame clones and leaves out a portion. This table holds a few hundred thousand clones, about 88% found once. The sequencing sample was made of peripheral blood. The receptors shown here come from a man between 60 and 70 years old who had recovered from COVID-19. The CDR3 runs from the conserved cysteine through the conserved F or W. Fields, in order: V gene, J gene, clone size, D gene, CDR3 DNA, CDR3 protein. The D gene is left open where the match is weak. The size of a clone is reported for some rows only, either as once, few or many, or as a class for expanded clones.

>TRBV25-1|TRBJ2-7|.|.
TGTGCCAGCAGCACCTCCTCGAGGGGGACACTAAACTCCTACGAGCAGTACTTC
CASSTSSRGTLNSYEQYF
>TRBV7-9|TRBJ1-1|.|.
TGTGCCAGCAGCCAAATCCAGGGAGGGGACACTGAAGCTTTCTTT
CASSQIQGGDTEAFF
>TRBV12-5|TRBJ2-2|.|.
TGTGCTAGTGGTTTGCCCAGGACAGCCCCCGGGACCGGGGAGCTGTTTTTT
CASGLPRTAPGTGELFF
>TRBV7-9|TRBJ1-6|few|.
TGTGCCAGCAGCCCACCGAGGCTAGGTTCACCCCTCCACTTT
CASSPPRLGSPLHF
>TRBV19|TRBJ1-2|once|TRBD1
TGTGCCACCACATGGACAGGGATAGAGGGCTACACCTTC
CATTWTGIEGYTF
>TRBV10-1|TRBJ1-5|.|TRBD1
TGCGCCAGCAGTAGGGACAGGGGTCAGCCCCAGCATTTT
CASSRDRGQPQHF
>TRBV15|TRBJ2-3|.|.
TGTGCCACCAGCAGCAGGGGAGGGGATACGCAGTATTTT
CATSSRGGDTQYF
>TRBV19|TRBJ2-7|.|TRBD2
TGTGCCAGTAGTATAGAGGCGGGGGGCCTCATATACGAGCAGTACTTC
CASSIEAGGLIYEQYF
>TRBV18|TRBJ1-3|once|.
TGTGCCAGCTCACAGTCGGTCGGCTCTGGAAACACCATATATTTT
CASSQSVGSGNTIYF
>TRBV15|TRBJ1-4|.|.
TGTGCCACCAGCAGAGATGCAGGGACTAATGAAAAACTGTTTTTT
CATSRDAGTNEKLFF
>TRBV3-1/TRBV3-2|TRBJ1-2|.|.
TGTGCCAGCAGCCTTACGACAGCGACCTATGGCTACACCTTC
CASSLTTATYGYTF
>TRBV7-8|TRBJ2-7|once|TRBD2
TGTGCCAGCAGACCCACTAGCGTTCGGGGCGAGCAGTACTTC
CASRPTSVRGEQYF
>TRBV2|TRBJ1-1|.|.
TGTGCCAGCAGTGGAAGGCAGGGTATCGCTGAAGCTTTCTTT
CASSGRQGIAEAFF
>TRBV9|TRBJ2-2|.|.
TGTGCCAGCAGCCCAGTATCCGGGGAGCTGTTTTTT
CASSPVSGELFF
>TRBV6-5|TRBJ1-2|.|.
TGTGCCAGCAATTCCCCGAAGCTTTCCAACTATGGCTACACCTTC
CASNSPKLSNYGYTF
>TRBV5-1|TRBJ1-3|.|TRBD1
TGCGCCAGCAGCGGGACAGGGTTCCCTGGAAACACCATATATTTT
CASSGTGFPGNTIYF
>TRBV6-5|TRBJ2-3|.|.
TGTGCCACCACCGGTCCAGGTTATACGCAGTATTTT
CATTGPGYTQYF
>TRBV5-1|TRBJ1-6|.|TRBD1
TGCGCCAGCAGCTTGGGGGCCACCGGGACAGCTAATTCACCCCTCCACTTT
CASSLGATGTANSPLHF
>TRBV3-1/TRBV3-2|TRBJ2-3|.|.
TGTGCCAGCAGCCCGCGAGTGGATACGCAGTATTTT
CASSPRVDTQYF
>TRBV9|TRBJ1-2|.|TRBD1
TGTGCCAGCAGCCCGGGACAGGGAAACTATGGCTACACCTTC
CASSPGQGNYGYTF
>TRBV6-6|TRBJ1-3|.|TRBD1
TGTGCCAGCACCCGGGACAGGGCAACTGGAAACACCATATATTTT
CASTRDRATGNTIYF
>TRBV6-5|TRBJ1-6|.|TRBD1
TGTGCCAGCAGACCGGGACAGGGCACATCACCCCTCCACTTT
CASRPGQGTSPLHF
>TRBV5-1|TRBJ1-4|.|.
TGCGCCAGCAGTTCAGGGTCCACTAATGAAAAACTGTTTTTT
CASSSGSTNEKLFF
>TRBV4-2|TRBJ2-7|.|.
TGTGCCAGCAGCCAAGATCTTGGGGGGAGCTCCTACGAGCAGTACTTC
CASSQDLGGSSYEQYF
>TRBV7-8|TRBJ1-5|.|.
TGTGCCAGCAGCTTACAGCAGGGGACCAATCAGCCCCAGCATTTT
CASSLQQGTNQPQHF
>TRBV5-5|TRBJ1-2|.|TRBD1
TGTGCCAGCAGCTTGGCGGGACAGGGGGACTATGGCTACACCTTC
CASSLAGQGDYGYTF
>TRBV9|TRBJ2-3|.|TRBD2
TGTGCCAGCAGCTCGCCTAGCGGGGGGGGAAGCACAGATACGCAGTATTTT
CASSSPSGGGSTDTQYF
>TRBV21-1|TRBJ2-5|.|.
TGTGCCAGCAGTCAAAGCGGGCAGGGTCCACAAGAGACCCAGTACTTC
CASSQSGQGPQETQYF
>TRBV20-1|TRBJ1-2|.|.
TGCAGTGCTAGACAGGCAGGGGGCTACACCTTC
CSARQAGGYTF
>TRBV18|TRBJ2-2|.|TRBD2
TGTGCCAGCTCACGGACTAGCCTCGGGGGGGAGCTGTTTTTT
CASSRTSLGGELFF
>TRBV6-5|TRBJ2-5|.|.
TGTGCCAGCAGCCCAGGGCGAGAGACCCAGTACTTC
CASSPGRETQYF
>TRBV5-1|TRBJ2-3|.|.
TGCGCCAGCAGCTTAGGGGGGGCTCGCACAGATACGCAGTATTTT
CASSLGGARTDTQYF
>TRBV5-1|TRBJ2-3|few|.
TGCGCCAGCAGCTTGCCCCATCCGGGGACTGGTACGCAGTATTTT
CASSLPHPGTGTQYF
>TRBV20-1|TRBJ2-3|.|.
TGCAGTGCTGTTATCGGAGATACGCAGTATTTT
CSAVIGDTQYF
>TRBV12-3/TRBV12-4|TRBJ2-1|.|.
TGTGCCAGCAGCTATTATCTTCCTGAGCAGTTCTTC
CASSYYLPEQFF
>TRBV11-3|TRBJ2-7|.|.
TGTGCCAGCAGCTTAGATGGCACAGGCGAGCAGTACTTC
CASSLDGTGEQYF
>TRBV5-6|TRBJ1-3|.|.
TGTGCCAGCAGCCACTACAACTCTGGAAACACCATATATTTT
CASSHYNSGNTIYF
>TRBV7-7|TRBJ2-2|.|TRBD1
TGTGCTAGCAGCCCCGGACAGGGGAACACCGGGGAGCTGTTTTTT
CASSPGQGNTGELFF
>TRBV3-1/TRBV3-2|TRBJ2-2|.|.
TGTGCCAGCAGCCAGAGCACGACAAGGTCGAGCACCGGGGAGCTGTTTTTT
CASSQSTTRSSTGELFF
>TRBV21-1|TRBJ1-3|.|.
TGTGCCAGCAGCAAAATCAGGGCCTCTGGAAACACCATATATTTT
CASSKIRASGNTIYF
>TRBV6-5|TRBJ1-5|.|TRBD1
TGTGCCAGCAACGACAGGGGTGCGGGCAATCAGCCCCAGCATTTT
CASNDRGAGNQPQHF
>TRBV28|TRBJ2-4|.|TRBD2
TGTGCCAGCAAGGGAGGGCAGAAAAACATTCAGTACTTC
CASKGGQKNIQYF
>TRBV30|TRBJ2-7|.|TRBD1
TGTGCCTGGAGTGAACCCAGGGGGAACCTCTACGAGCAGTACTTC
CAWSEPRGNLYEQYF
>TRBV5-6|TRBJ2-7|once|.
TGTGCCAGCAGCCGACTCCTCTACGAGCAGTACTTC
CASSRLLYEQYF
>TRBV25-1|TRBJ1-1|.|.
TGTGCCAGCAGTGAATACGCCGGGACTGAAGCTTTCTTT
CASSEYAGTEAFF
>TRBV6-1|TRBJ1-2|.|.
TGTGCCAGCAGTGAAGTTGGAGGGGCGCGTACAGCTAACTATGGCTACACCTTC
CASSEVGGARTANYGYTF